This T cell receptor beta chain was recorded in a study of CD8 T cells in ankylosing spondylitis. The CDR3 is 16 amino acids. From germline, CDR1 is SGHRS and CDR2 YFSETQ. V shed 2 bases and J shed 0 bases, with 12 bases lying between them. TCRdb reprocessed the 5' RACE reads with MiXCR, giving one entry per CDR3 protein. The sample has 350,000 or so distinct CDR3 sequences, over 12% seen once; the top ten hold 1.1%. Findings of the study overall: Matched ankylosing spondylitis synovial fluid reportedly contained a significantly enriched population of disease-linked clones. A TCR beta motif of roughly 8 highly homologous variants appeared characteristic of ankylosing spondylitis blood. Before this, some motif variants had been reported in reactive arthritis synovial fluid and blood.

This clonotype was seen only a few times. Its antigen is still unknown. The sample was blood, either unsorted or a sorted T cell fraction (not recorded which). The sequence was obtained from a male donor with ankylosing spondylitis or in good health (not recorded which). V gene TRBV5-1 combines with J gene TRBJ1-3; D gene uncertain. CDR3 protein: CASSFPPLGSGNTIYF. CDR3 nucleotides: TGCGCCAGCAGCTTTCCTCCCTTGGGCTCTGGAAACACCATATATTTT.